Below, 32 T cell receptor beta chains from the same sample are listed, as sequenced in a study. TCRdb re-analysed the 5' RACE reads in MiXCR, keeping a single row per CDR3 protein. The repertoire has roughly 10,000 distinct CDR3 sequences, around 34% of them found once; the top ten carry about 6%. The sorted Tregs were CD4+CD25+CD127-/low cells. Sequencing was performed on Tregs sorted from blood. These TCRs come from a female donor with breast cancer.

Judged by abundance, this clonotype is medium-sized. The rearrangement links TRBV6-1 to TRBJ2-5; no firm D call. This CDR3 contains 12 residues. Per the germline V gene, CDR1 is MNHNS and CDR2 is SASEGT. Trimming stripped 6 bases from V and 1 base from J, with 6 bases between. The CDR3 sequence is CASSPGQETQYF. In DNA, the CDR3 is TGTGCCAGCAGCCCGGGCCAAGAGACCCAGTACTTC.

The V call is TRBV10-3, the J call TRBJ1-1, with D uncertain. Germline CDR1 is ENHRY and CDR2 is SYGVKD. The CDR3 has 12 amino acids. V was cut by 3 bases and J by 0 bases, with 2 bases left in between. The CDR3, as DNA: TGTGCCATCAGTGATCTGAACACTGAAGCTTTCTTT. This sequence encodes CAISDLNTEAFF.

The chain links TRBV20-1 to TRBJ2-1; TRBD2 agrees at 8 bases. This CDR3 comprises 14 residues. Trimming removed 2 bases from V and 3 bases from J; junction bases left unmatched: 3. Germline V gives CDR1 DFQATT, CDR2 SNEGSKA (reference sequence). CDR3 amino acids: CSARKLAVYNEQFF. As DNA, the CDR3 is TGCAGTGCTAGAAAACTAGCGGTCTACAATGAGCAGTTCTTC.

The gene calls are TRBV6-2 or TRBV6-3 and TRBJ2-6; D remains ambiguous. CDR3 length equals 15 residues. Germline V gene data show CDR1 as MNHEY and CDR2 as SVGEGT. Trimming took off 0 bases at V and 0 bases at J, with 3 bases between the two ends. This CDR3 reads CASSYSLSGANVLTF. The CDR3 nucleotides are TGTGCCAGCAGTTACTCCCTCTCTGGGGCCAACGTCCTGACTTTC.

The V call is TRBV20-1, the J call TRBJ1-6; D is unresolved. Germline V CDR1 and CDR2: DFQATT, SNEGSKA (reference sequence). The CDR3 consists of 15 residues. The ends were cut back, 6 bases at V and 9 bases at J, with 21 bases in the middle. CDR3 nucleotide sequence: TGCAGTGCCACATGGAACGTCCTTCGAGGTTCACCCCTCCACTTT. As protein: CSATWNVLRGSPLHF.

About this clonotype: A much larger clone lies one base from this, so it may be a read error. The V gene is TRBV20-1, the J gene TRBJ2-5; D is uncertain. This CDR3 has 10 residues. Trimming left V 3 bases short and J 5 bases short, with 4 bases between. Germline lookup yields CDR1 DFQATT and CDR2 SNEGSKA (reference sequence). DNA for the CDR3: TGCAGTGCTAGTAATGAGACCCAGTACTTC. Its protein is CSASNETQYF.

J is TRBJ2-5 and V is TRBV4-2; D is possibly TRBD1 (5 bases). The CDR3 extends over 14 amino acids. Germline lookup yields CDR1 LGHNA and CDR2 YNFKEQ. V was cut by 1 base and J by 2 bases, with 8 bases left in between. The CDR3 DNA reads as TGTGCCAGCAGCCAAGTCAGGGAACAAGAGACCCAGTACTTC. Translating gives CASSQVREQETQYF.

The genes are TRBV20-1 and TRBJ1-1, with D unresolved. V was clipped by 2 bases and J by 3 bases, with 7 bases between them. CDR1 is DFQATT and CDR2 is SNEGSKA in the germline V gene (reference sequence). The CDR3 runs 12 residues. CDR3: CSARWGDTEAFF. Here the CDR3 DNA reads TGCAGTGCTAGATGGGGTGACACTGAAGCTTTCTTT.

This sequence joins TRBV20-1 and TRBJ1-5; 8 nucleotides match TRBD1. Germline CDR1 DFQATT, CDR2 SNEGSKA (reference sequence). V dropped 6 bases and J dropped 7; count of bases not matched to a gene: 5. This CDR3 is built from 12 residues. The DNA for the CDR3 is TGCAGTGCCCGGGACAGGTTCCAGCCCCAGCATTTT. It translates to CSARDRFQPQHF.

With respect to this clonotype: A much bigger clone sits one base away, suggesting this may be a read error. The chain is built from TRBV20-1 and TRBJ2-3, with D possibly being TRBD1 or TRBD2 (5 bases each). The CDR3 is 12 residues long. Germline CDR1 DFQATT, CDR2 SNEGSKA (reference sequence). Trimming took off 5 bases at V and 14 bases at J, with 20 bases between the two ends. The CDR3 sequence: CSADRDPSSRYF. The CDR3 DNA sequence: TGCAGTGCTGACCGGGACCCCTCTTCGCGGTATTTT.

About this clonotype: A much larger clone is a single base away; this may be a read error. The chain recombines TRBV19 with TRBJ2-6; D assignment may be TRBD1 or TRBD2 (5 bases each). In germline, CDR1 is LNHDA, CDR2 SQIVND (reference sequence). The CDR3 runs to 15 residues. CDR3 DNA: TGTGCCAGTAGTATCAGCGGAACTGGGGCCAACGTCCTGATTTTC. This codes for CASSISGTGANVLIF.

Of note for this clonotype: A much larger clone sits a single nucleotide away, making a read error possible. This chain joins TRBV20-1 and TRBJ2-3, with TRBD2 matching over 10 bases. There are 17 residues in the CDR3. The germline V gene has CDR1 DFQATT and CDR2 SNEGSKA (reference sequence). The CDR3 here is CNATNPLTSGGTDTQYF. The CDR3 DNA reads as TGCAATGCAACCAACCCCCTTACTAGCGGGGGCACAGATACGCAGTATTTT.

The chain joins TRBV9 to TRBJ1-1; 10 nucleotides line up with TRBD1. Germline values: CDR1 SGDLS, CDR2 YYNGEE. V gave up 4 bases and J gave up 0 bases; unmatched junction bases: 15. This CDR3 region has 19 residues. This CDR3 is CASSPLPGQGRGMNTEAFF. CDR3 DNA: TGTGCCAGCAGCCCTCTCCCGGGACAGGGGAGGGGAATGAACACTGAAGCTTTCTTT. Full variable domain (missing parts from reference TRBV9 and TRBJ1-1): DSGVTQTPKHLITATGQRVTLRCSPRSGDLSVYWYQQSLDQGLQFLIQYYNGEERAKGNILERFSAQQFPDLHSELNLSSLELGDSALYFCASSPLPGQGRGMNTEAFFGQGTRLTVV.

CDR3 DNA: TGCAGTTCGTACAGGGAGAGGGGTTGCGAGCAGTACGTC. Residues: CSSYRERGCEQYV. The genes are TRBV20-1 and TRBJ2-7; the D gene is possibly TRBD1 (6 bases). The ends were cut back, 8 bases at V and 6 bases at J, with 20 bases in the middle. From germline, CDR1 is DFQATT and CDR2 SNEGSKA (reference sequence). The CDR3 consists of 13 residues.

This clonotype was observed once. A much larger clone lies one base from this, so it may be a read error. This chain uses TRBV30 with TRBJ1-1; D is unresolved. The CDR3 is 13 residues long. Germline loops: CDR1 GTSNPN, CDR2 SVGIG (reference sequence). The CDR3 nucleotides read TGTGTCTGGACGGGGTTCGGCCGGGCTGAAGCTTTCTTT. Its translation is CVWTGFGRAEAFF.

This rearrangement joins TRBV12-3 or TRBV12-4 to TRBJ1-2; the D is unclear. Trimming pared 6 bases from V and 4 bases from J, leaving 12 bases between. The CDR3 covers 13 residues. DNA for the CDR3: TGTGCCAGCAGCCGGGGATCGCTCTATGGCTACACCTTC. This encodes CASSRGSLYGYTF.

This clonotype was detected only a few times. The chain is built from TRBV15 and TRBJ1-2, with D perhaps matching TRBD1 (5 bases). The germline gives CDR1 LNHNV, CDR2 YYDKDF (reference sequence). The CDR3 runs 15 residues. Between the trimmed V and J ends, which lost 4 bases and 2 bases, there was a span of 14 bases. CDR3 loop: CATSKESGGNYGYTF. The CDR3 region has the DNA TGTGCCACCAGCAAAGAATCCGGGGGGAACTATGGCTACACCTTC.

This clonotype was seen a handful of times. The chain joins TRBV27 to TRBJ2-7; D not certain. The CDR3 has 14 amino acids. Trimming removed 3 bases at V and 5 bases at J, with 14 bases between. Germline V gene data show CDR1 as MNHEY and CDR2 as SMNVEV (reference sequence). CDR3 bases: TGTGCCAGCAGTTTTTCAGTGGGAAGTCACGAGCAGTACTTC. This codes for CASSFSVGSHEQYF.

By share, this clonotype ranks as medium-sized. The genes are TRBV6-2 or TRBV6-3 and TRBJ1-1; D not resolved. The length of the CDR3 is 15 residues. Germline CDR1 and CDR2: MNHEY and SVGEGT. V was clipped by 4 bases and J by 4 bases, with 16 bases between them. CDR3 sequence: CASSFIRLRRTEAFF. The CDR3 nucleotides are TGTGCCAGCAGTTTTATAAGGTTACGGCGCACTGAAGCTTTCTTT.

This chain links TRBV13 with TRBJ2-1; 8 bases are shared with TRBD1. Germline V lookup: CDR1 PRHDT, CDR2 FYEKMQ (reference sequence). The CDR3 covers 14 residues. With V trimmed by 5 bases and J by 5 bases, 5 bases remained unmatched. The CDR3 region is CASSPDRGDNEQFF. DNA for the CDR3: TGTGCCAGCAGCCCAGACAGGGGCGACAATGAGCAGTTCTTC.

This clonotype is termed medium-sized (0.01 to 0.1%). The chain joins TRBV2 to TRBJ2-5, with D perhaps given as TRBD1 or TRBD2 (5 bases each). With 6 bases removed from V and 5 bases from J, the gap between germline ends came to 22 bases. CDR3 length: 16 residues. The V gene's germline CDR1 is SNHLY and CDR2 FYNNEI. The CDR3, as DNA: TGTGCCAGCAGGACCCCGGGGCAGCCGAGGGAGGAGACCCAGTACTTC. Protein sequence: CASRTPGQPREETQYF.

Concerning this clonotype itself: A read error may explain this, as a much larger clone is one base away. The V and J genes are TRBV20-1 and TRBJ2-7; 7 bases fit TRBD2. Germline trimming cut 4 bases from V and 0 bases from J; bases unmatched to any gene: 9. CDR1 is DFQATT, CDR2 SNEGSKA, per germline (reference sequence). The CDR3 totals 15 residues. This CDR3 reads CSAMSSGTISYEQYV. The CDR3 DNA sequence: TGCAGTGCTATGTCCAGCGGGACTATCTCCTACGAGCAGTACGTC.

By share, this clonotype ranks as medium-sized. This rearrangement joins TRBV20-1 to TRBJ2-7, with 9 nucleotides matching TRBD2. CDR1 and CDR2 from the germline V gene are DFQATT and SNEGSKA (reference sequence). This CDR3 is 13 amino acids long. The V gene end was trimmed by 5 bases and the J gene end by 2 bases; junction bases not matched to a gene: 4. CDR3 amino acids: CSAGSGGAYEQYF. CDR3 in DNA: TGCAGTGCTGGTAGCGGGGGAGCCTACGAGCAGTACTTC.

The CDR3 loop is CASSQDRLAEPRQYF. CDR3 DNA sequence: TGCGCCAGCAGCCAAGATCGACTAGCGGAGCCCAGGCAGTATTTT. J is TRBJ2-3 and V is TRBV4-3; 9 nucleotides agree with TRBD2. Germline lookup yields CDR1 LGHNA and CDR2 YSLEER. CDR3 size: 15 residues. V was pared by 0 bases and J by 11 bases, with 9 bases of the junction left unmatched.

This chain uses TRBV29-1 with TRBJ2-7; 7 nucleotides match TRBD2. Trimming at V came to 6 bases and at J to 2 bases, leaving 7 bases not matched to a gene. The CDR3 runs 13 residues. Per germline, CDR1 SQVTM and CDR2 ANQGSEA. The CDR3 DNA sequence: TGCAGCGTCCGGGTCGGGGGGACCTACGAGCAGTACTTC. Amino acid sequence: CSVRVGGTYEQYF.

The chain combines TRBV12-3 or TRBV12-4 with TRBJ1-3; D is ambiguous. V was shortened by 2 bases and J by 7 bases, with 6 bases between the two germline ends. The CDR3 spans 12 residues. The CDR3 reads CASSLRLNTIYF. CDR3 nucleotide sequence: TGTGCCAGCAGTTTAAGGCTGAACACCATATATTTT.

Details on this clonotype: Germline and junction disagree at one end, which may indicate a read error. The chain has TRBV18 and TRBJ2-5; TRBD2 aligns across 9 bases. The CDR3 is 15 amino acids. CDR1 and CDR2 from the germline V gene are KGHSH and LQKENI. The CDR3 DNA follows: TGTGTCAGCTCACCAAGACTAGCGGTACAAGAGACCCAGTACTTC. This encodes CVSSPRLAVQETQYF.

This clonotype appeared a single time. V is TRBV12-3 or TRBV12-4 and J is TRBJ1-1; 8 bases match TRBD1. V gave up 5 bases and J gave up 4 bases; unmatched junction bases: 6. This CDR3 is 14 amino acids long. DNA for the CDR3: TGTGCCAGCAGTGGACAGGGCCCGGGCACTGAAGCTTTCTTT. Translation: CASSGQGPGTEAFF.

The rearrangement uses TRBV7-3 and TRBJ1-1, with D uncertain. The germline CDR1 and CDR2 sequences are SGHTA and FQGTGA. There are 14 residues in the CDR3. V was cut by 4 bases and J by 2 bases, with 11 bases left in between. The CDR3 is CASSSTEKNTEAFF. CDR3 bases: TGTGCCAGCAGCTCGACGGAAAAAAACACTGAAGCTTTCTTT.

V usage is TRBV20-1 and J usage is TRBJ1-2; D ambiguous. From germline, CDR1 is DFQATT and CDR2 SNEGSKA (reference sequence). The CDR3 has 14 amino acids. V was pared by 6 bases and J by 4 bases, with 18 bases between. This chain's CDR3 is CSASTRISPYGYTF. The DNA for the CDR3 is TGCAGTGCAAGCACCCGTATCTCTCCCTATGGCTACACCTTC.

The rearrangement links TRBV20-1 to TRBJ2-1, with 10 bases fitting TRBD2. The length of the CDR3 is 16 residues. With 6 bases clipped from V and 1 base from J, the junction kept 9 bases outside the gene matches. Germline assignment: CDR1 DFQATT and CDR2 SNEGSKA (reference sequence). In DNA form, the CDR3 reads TGCAGTGCGGACTCGGGACTAGCGTCTTCCTACAATGAGCAGTTCTTC. It specifies CSADSGLASSYNEQFF.

A remark on this clonotype: Given the absence of the conserved phenylalanine or tryptophan at the CDR3 end, a read error is likely. The chain is built from TRBV29-1 and TRBJ1-2; D call uncertain. The germline gives CDR1 SQVTM, CDR2 ANQGSEA. The CDR3 extends over 16 amino acids. With 2 bases removed from V and 4 bases from J, the gap between germline ends came to 20 bases. In DNA, the CDR3 is TGCAGCGTTGAACGGCGAAGGGTAGGCATGTTCTATGGCTACACCGTC. Translation: CSVERRRVGMFYGYTV.